This entry describes one TCR beta chain. The antigen is unknown. The data were taken from a study of OX40 agonist ivuxolimab in advanced cancers. Study as a whole: The patients received ivuxolimab by intravenous route every 2 weeks at 0.01 to 10 mg/kg. General study results and limits: Those patients achieving a partial response at 0.1-3.0 mg/kg showed among the lowest clonal expansion. Researchers did not establish what antigens the expanded peripheral T cells target.

The CDR3 has 17 residues. With 4 bases removed from V and 2 bases from J, the gap between germline ends came to 21 bases. Germline values: CDR1 SEHNR, CDR2 FQNEAQ (reference sequence). Profiled with immunoSEQ multiplex PCR; TCRdb holds only in-frame clones, not every one. The sample consists of around 21,000 clones, roughly four fifths of them appearing once. The receptor's source is an adult with an advanced solid tumor such as melanoma, head and neck, liver or kidney cancer. The sequences come from CD4+ or CD8+ T cells sorted from blood, collected in a trial of the OX40 agonist ivuxolimab. The rearrangement uses TRBV7-9 and TRBJ2-7; D not resolved. CDR3 amino acids: CASSSRRRSPRAYEQYF. The CDR3 region has the DNA TGTGCCAGCAGCTCCCGTCGGCGTAGCCCCCGAGCCTACGAGCAGTACTTC.